A single sample gave rise to the 5 T cell receptor beta chains below, sequenced in a study of blood T cell repertoires in COVID-19. Clones were read by immunoSEQ multiplex PCR, and TCRdb kept only the in-frame ones, dropping some. The sample shows about 75,000 clones, around 83% of them seen only once. Material for sequencing was peripheral blood. Source of these receptors: a woman aged 45 to 65 with acute or convalescent COVID-19.

The genes are TRBV7-2 and TRBJ2-7; D is uncertain. Germline V gene sequence: CDR1 SGHTA, CDR2 FQGNSA. V lost 3 bases and J 3 bases, leaving 9 bases between the germline ends. CDR3 length: 13 residues. For the CDR3, the DNA is TGTGCCAGCAGCTTTTCCCCCCGCTACGAGCAGTACTTC. It yields the protein CASSFSPRYEQYF.

The chain is built from TRBV28 and TRBJ2-5, with 7 bases identical to TRBD2. The CDR3 extends over 16 amino acids. Germline V gene sequence: CDR1 MDHEN, CDR2 SYDVKM. Trimming removed 6 bases from V and 2 bases from J; junction bases left unmatched: 12. CDR3 amino acids: CASRPSGGSQQETQYF. CDR3 DNA: TGTGCCAGCAGGCCGTCGGGCGGGAGTCAGCAAGAGACCCAGTACTTC.

J is TRBJ2-7 and V is TRBV6-2 or TRBV6-3; 7 nucleotides agree with TRBD2. Germline values: CDR1 MNHEY, CDR2 SVGEGT. The J segment lost 6 bases and the V segment lost 2 bases, leaving 7 bases of the junction unmatched. The length of the CDR3 is 14 residues. CDR3 region: CASSYGGVLGEQYF. Here the CDR3 DNA reads TGTGCCAGCAGTTACGGGGGGGTCCTCGGCGAGCAGTACTTC.

The J gene is TRBJ2-3, the V gene TRBV27, with 10 positions matching TRBD2. Germline trimming cut 7 bases from V and 4 bases from J; bases unmatched to any gene: 8. This CDR3 has 15 amino acids. Germline V lookup: CDR1 MNHEY, CDR2 SMNVEV (reference sequence). The DNA of the CDR3 is TGTGCCAGCATCCAGCGGGGGGGCCGATCAGATACGCAGTATTTT. It specifies CASIQRGGRSDTQYF.

The chain recombines TRBV28 with TRBJ2-3, with D tentatively TRBD2 (6 bases). Germline V gene lookup returns CDR1 MDHEN and CDR2 SYDVKM. The CDR3 runs to 15 residues. Trimming pared 4 bases from V and 1 base from J, leaving 12 bases between. The CDR3 bases are TGTGCCAGCAGTTATTGGGAGGAGGGCACAGATACGCAGTATTTT. Its protein is CASSYWEEGTDTQYF. Looking up the rest from reference TRBV28 and TRBJ2-3 gives the full variable domain: DVKVTQSSRYLVKRTGEKVFLECVQDMDHENMFWYRQDPGLGLRLIYFSYDVKMKEKGDIPEGYSVSREKKERFSLILESASTNQTSMYLCASSYWEEGTDTQYFGPGTRLTVL.